The next 25 T cell receptor beta chains were all read from a single sample in a study of blood T cell repertoires in COVID-19. Measured with immunoSEQ multiplex PCR; TCRdb has only the in-frame clones, and not every one. The repertoire holds 180,000 or so clones, with 82% as singletons. The sequencing sample was made of PBMCs or T cells enriched from blood (not recorded which). Receptor source: a middle-aged man who had recovered from COVID-19.

This rearrangement joins TRBV5-1 to TRBJ1-1; D is perhaps TRBD1 (6 bases). Per the germline V gene, CDR1 is SGHRS and CDR2 is YFSETQ. CDR3 length equals 15 residues. V lost 1 base, J lost 0 bases, and 10 bases lay in between. The CDR3 loop is CASSLTGQLNTEAFF. In nucleotides, the CDR3 is TGCGCCAGCAGCTTGACCGGACAGTTGAACACTGAAGCTTTCTTT. Supplemented by reference TRBV5-1 and TRBJ1-1, the full variable domain reads KAGVTQTPRYLIKTRGQQVTLSCSPISGHRSVSWYQQTPGQGLQFLFEYFSETQRNKGNFPGRFSGRQFSNSRSEMNVSTLELGDSALYLCASSLTGQLNTEAFFGQGTRLTVV.

By sample fraction, this clone is medium-sized (0.01 to 0.1%). The chain recombines TRBV15 with TRBJ2-7, with a tentative D call TRBD1 (6 bases). The V gene lost 0 bases and the J gene lost 4 bases, with 16 bases spanning the gap. Germline CDR1 reads LNHNV; CDR2 reads YYDKDF (reference sequence). The CDR3 sequence is 16 residues long. CDR3 sequence (DNA): TGTGCCACCAGCAGAGATCCCACCGGGACAAAGTACGAGCAGTACTTC. Residues: CATSRDPTGTKYEQYF.

The gene calls are TRBV28 and TRBJ2-7; a possible D gene is TRBD1 (6 bases). The V gene lost 2 bases and the J gene lost 3 bases, with 8 bases spanning the gap. The CDR3 is 13 amino acids. The germline gives CDR1 MDHEN, CDR2 SYDVKM. The CDR3 sequence is CASSLTGYYEQYF. DNA for the CDR3: TGTGCCAGCAGTTTAACAGGGTACTACGAGCAGTACTTC.

This chain joins TRBV28 and TRBJ2-7; D is ambiguous. CDR1 is MDHEN and CDR2 is SYDVKM in the germline V gene. Trimming took 4 bases from V and 1 from J, leaving 11 bases between them. This CDR3 has 14 amino acids. The CDR3 is CASSSPRHSYEQYF. CDR3 in DNA: TGTGCCAGCAGTTCCCCAAGACATTCCTACGAGCAGTACTTC.

This chain uses TRBV7-3 with TRBJ2-2, with D hard to call. Germline V gene lookup returns CDR1 SGHTA and CDR2 FQGTGA. V dropped 0 bases and J dropped 1 base, with 9 bases sitting between them. The CDR3 has 16 residues. This CDR3 is CASSLTLLGNTGELFF. CDR3 DNA: TGTGCCAGCAGCTTAACACTATTGGGGAACACCGGGGAGCTGTTTTTT. The full variable domain, its missing parts supplied by reference TRBV7-3 and TRBJ2-2, is GAGVSQTPSNKVTEKGKYVELRCDPISGHTALYWYRQSLGQGPEFLIYFQGTGAADDSGLPNDRFFAVRPEGSVSTLKIQRTERGDSAVYLCASSLTLLGNTGELFFGEGSRLTVL.

The chain has TRBV5-1 and TRBJ2-5; a possible D gene is TRBD1 (6 bases). The CDR3 is 16 amino acids. The V end was cut by 0 bases, the J end by 1 base, with 13 bases between. CDR1 and CDR2 (germline): SGHRS, YFSETQ. In DNA, the CDR3 is TGCGCCAGCAGCTTGGATCATGGGGGCCGCCAAGAGACCCAGTACTTC. Encoded protein: CASSLDHGGRQETQYF.

The rearrangement uses TRBV24-1 and TRBJ2-2; tentative D call: TRBD2 (6 bases). Germline lookup yields CDR1 KGHDR and CDR2 SFDVKD. Trimming took off 3 bases at V and 6 bases at J, with 16 bases between the two ends. This CDR3 has 16 residues. The CDR3 bases are TGTGCCACCAGTGATAATCTTAAGGGGACTCCCGGGGAGCTGTTTTTT. Its translation: CATSDNLKGTPGELFF.

The CDR3 sequence: CSGVRDSQETQYF. The CDR3 nucleotides read TGCAGCGGGGTAAGGGACTCCCAAGAGACCCAGTACTTC. The J gene is TRBJ2-5, the V gene TRBV29-1; TRBD2 might be the D (6 bases). Germline V CDR1 and CDR2: SQVTM, ANQGSEA. The CDR3 length is 13 residues. V shed 7 bases and J shed 1 base, with 13 bases lying between them.

V usage is TRBV5-5 and J usage is TRBJ2-6; D is perhaps TRBD2 (6 bases). Germline V gene lookup returns CDR1 SGHKS and CDR2 YYEKEE (reference sequence). This CDR3 spans 19 amino acids. V shed 2 bases and J shed 2 bases, with 20 bases lying between them. This CDR3 is CASSLMGGDSWAGANVLTF. Written as DNA, the CDR3 is TGTGCCAGCAGCTTAATGGGGGGAGACAGTTGGGCTGGGGCCAACGTCCTGACTTTC.

The V and J genes are TRBV3-1 (or the pseudogene TRBV3-2) and TRBJ2-6, with a weak D call TRBD2 (5 bases). Per germline, CDR1 LGHDT and CDR2 YNNKEL (reference sequence). Trimming removed 6 bases at V and 0 bases at J, with 9 bases between. This CDR3 has 15 residues. The CDR3, as DNA: TGTGCCAGCAGAGTCGGGGTCTCTGGGGCCAACGTCCTGACTTTC. Translated: CASRVGVSGANVLTF.

This rearrangement joins TRBV18 to TRBJ2-1; possibly TRBD1 for D (5 bases). The germline V and J ends were trimmed by 8 bases and 2 bases, with 16 bases remaining between them. CDR3 length: 15 residues. Germline assignment: CDR1 KGHSH and CDR2 LQKENI. The CDR3 here is CASTSTDVTYNEQFF. Here the CDR3 DNA reads TGTGCCAGCACATCGACAGACGTTACCTACAATGAGCAGTTCTTC.

CDR3 coding DNA: TGTGCCAGCAGTTTAGGGGGCATGGGCGCTTTCTTT. This gives the protein CASSLGGMGAFF. The V gene is TRBV12-3 or TRBV12-4, the J gene TRBJ1-1; a possible D gene is TRBD1 (5 bases). The CDR3 has 12 amino acids. The V end lost 1 base, the J end lost 11 bases, and 11 bases lay between the germline ends.

This clone has at least ten counts. V is TRBV27 and J is TRBJ1-5; D is ambiguous. The CDR3 runs to 14 residues. Germline loops: CDR1 MNHEY, CDR2 SMNVEV (reference sequence). Deletions cut 3 bases from V and 3 bases from J, with 9 bases between. This CDR3 is CASSFTGYNQPQHF. CDR3 bases: TGTGCCAGCAGTTTTACGGGATACAATCAGCCCCAGCATTTT.

The table lists this clone with a count of one. DNA for the CDR3: TGTGCCAGCAGCGTAGGCGGGGGGGTGGACAATGAGCAGTTCTTC. Protein sequence: CASSVGGGVDNEQFF. This chain connects TRBV9 to TRBJ2-1; 9 bases map to TRBD2. The CDR3 length is 15 residues. V was pared by 0 bases and J by 5 bases, with 3 bases of the junction left unmatched. Germline assignment: CDR1 SGDLS and CDR2 YYNGEE. Drawing the rest from reference TRBV9 and TRBJ2-1, the complete variable domain is DSGVTQTPKHLITATGQRVTLRCSPRSGDLSVYWYQQSLDQGLQFLIQYYNGEERAKGNILERFSAQQFPDLHSELNLSSLELGDSALYFCASSVGGGVDNEQFFGPGTRLTVL.

The chain uses TRBV30 and TRBJ2-5; D is possibly TRBD2 (5 bases). This CDR3 has 13 amino acids. From germline, CDR1 is GTSNPN and CDR2 SVGIG (reference sequence). V lost 1 base to trimming and J lost 5 bases, with 11 bases between them. The CDR3 DNA reads TGTGCCTGGAGTGGCGGGCTACGGGAGACCCAGTACTTC. Translating it yields CAWSGGLRETQYF.

The table lists this clone with a count of one. The V call is TRBV27, the J call TRBJ2-1, with 14 bases matching TRBD2. The trim removed 6 bases at V and 7 bases at J, leaving 5 bases unmatched. The CDR3 length is 15 residues. Germline V gene sequence: CDR1 MNHEY, CDR2 SMNVEV (reference sequence). In nucleotides, the CDR3 is TGTGCCAGCAGCCGGGGACTAGCGGGAGTAAATGAGCAGTTCTTC. Protein product: CASSRGLAGVNEQFF.

The chain is built from TRBV10-3 and TRBJ2-2; 10 positions agree with TRBD1. The CDR3 contains 16 residues. V lost 2 bases to trimming and J lost 6 bases; unmatched junction nucleotides: 6. The germline V gene encodes CDR1 ENHRY and CDR2 SYGVKD. The chain's CDR3 is CAISETGTGVSGELFF. CDR3 in DNA: TGTGCCATCAGTGAGACCGGGACAGGGGTCTCCGGGGAGCTGTTTTTT.

The chain recombines TRBV9 with TRBJ2-2; TRBD1 matches at 7 bases. This CDR3 region has 16 residues. Germline CDR1 and CDR2: SGDLS and YYNGEE. V shed 0 bases and J 0 bases; nucleotides not matched to a gene: 2. The CDR3 is CASSVGDSANTGELFF. CDR3 sequence (DNA): TGTGCCAGCAGCGTAGGGGACAGCGCGAACACCGGGGAGCTGTTTTTT.

This sequence joins TRBV7-8 and TRBJ2-5; 7 positions agree with TRBD2. Germline values: CDR1 SGHVS, CDR2 FQNEAQ. V was clipped by 6 bases and J by 5 bases; unmatched bases: 12. The CDR3 spans 15 residues. CDR3 loop: CASSTGTTGLETQYF. The CDR3 DNA reads as TGTGCCAGCAGTACCGGGACTACGGGCTTGGAGACCCAGTACTTC.

The chain uses TRBV5-4 and TRBJ2-1; possibly TRBD2 for D (5 bases). CDR1 SGHNT and CDR2 YYREEE come from the germline V gene (reference sequence). The CDR3 length is 13 residues. Trimming removed 4 bases at V and 9 bases at J, with 14 bases between. CDR3 amino acids: CASSRETNGEQFF. DNA of the CDR3: TGTGCCAGCAGCCGGGAAACGAACGGTGAGCAGTTCTTC.

CDR3 in DNA: TGTGCCAGCAGCTTATCAGGGGGTCACTTTGAAGCTTTCTTT. This codes for CASSLSGGHFEAFF. The genes are TRBV7-9 and TRBJ1-1, with 7 bases identical to TRBD1. CDR3 length: 14 amino acids. Looked up from germline, CDR1 is SEHNR and CDR2 is FQNEAQ (reference sequence). With V trimmed by 2 bases and J by 7 bases, 7 bases remained unmatched.

J is TRBJ1-1 and V is TRBV19, with D unclear. The germline V gene encodes CDR1 LNHDA and CDR2 SQIVND (reference sequence). The V gene lost 4 bases and the J gene lost 4 bases, with 13 bases spanning the gap. This CDR3 spans 14 amino acids. The CDR3 region has the DNA TGTGCCAGTAGTACTGGGCCGGGGAGCACTGAAGCTTTCTTT. The encoded protein is CASSTGPGSTEAFF. The whole variable domain, remainder taken from reference TRBV19 and TRBJ1-1, is DGGITQSPKYLFRKEGQNVTLSCEQNLNHDAMYWYRQDPGQGLRLIYYSQIVNDFQKGDIAEGYSVSREKKESFPLTVTSAQKNPTAFYLCASSTGPGSTEAFFGQGTRLTVV.

The chain is built from TRBV5-1 and TRBJ1-1, with TRBD1 matching over 12 bases. The CDR3 consists of 17 residues. After removal of 3 bases from V and 4 bases from J, the junction contained 10 bases not matched to a gene. Germline assignment: CDR1 SGHRS and CDR2 YFSETQ. The CDR3 DNA is TGCGCCAGCAGCTCACAGGGGACAGGGGGCTCCACCACTGAAGCTTTCTTT. It translates to CASSSQGTGGSTTEAFF.

The chain recombines TRBV11-2 with TRBJ2-3; 8 positions match TRBD2. In germline, CDR1 is SGHAT, CDR2 FQNNGV. This CDR3 spans 15 amino acids. V lost 2 bases, J lost 4 bases, and 5 bases stayed unmatched. CDR3 loop: CASSLSLAGPDTQYF. The CDR3 bases are TGTGCCAGCAGCTTAAGTCTAGCGGGCCCAGATACGCAGTATTTT.

V and J are TRBV12-3 or TRBV12-4 and TRBJ1-6; the D gene is possibly TRBD1 (5 bases). CDR3 length: 11 residues. Trimming took off 3 bases at V and 13 bases at J, with 7 bases between the two ends. CDR3 sequence reads: CASSLGGPLHF. As DNA, the CDR3 is TGTGCCAGCAGTTTGGGGGGTCCCCTCCACTTT.